This T cell receptor (beta chain) was sequenced in a study of blood T cell repertoires in COVID-19. About the study: Researchers got acute and convalescent COVID-19 samples from the United States, Italy and Spain. T cells, B-cell-depleted T cells, or PBMCs supplied cDNA or gDNA.

The CDR3 extends over 14 amino acids. The junction had 6 bases not matched to a gene; V was cut back by 1 base and J by 9 bases. Germline assignment: CDR1 SGHAT and CDR2 FQNNGV. Per the original methods: The authors estimated nucleated cell counts from reference gene primer amplification. Profiling relied on immunoSEQ multiplex PCR, and the TCRdb table lists in-frame clones only, not all of them. For V, J and clone size, that table is used; D and trimming come from the DNA. The table records 210,000 or so clones, 90% of them present only once. The sequenced material came from peripheral blood. The sequence was obtained from a man aged 45-65 years with acute or convalescent COVID-19. The chain links TRBV11-2 to TRBJ2-7, with 10 bases matching TRBD2. The CDR3, as DNA: TGTGCCAGCAGCTTAGGGCTAGCGGGAGTGGTGCAGTACTTC. Translated, it gives CASSLGLAGVVQYF.